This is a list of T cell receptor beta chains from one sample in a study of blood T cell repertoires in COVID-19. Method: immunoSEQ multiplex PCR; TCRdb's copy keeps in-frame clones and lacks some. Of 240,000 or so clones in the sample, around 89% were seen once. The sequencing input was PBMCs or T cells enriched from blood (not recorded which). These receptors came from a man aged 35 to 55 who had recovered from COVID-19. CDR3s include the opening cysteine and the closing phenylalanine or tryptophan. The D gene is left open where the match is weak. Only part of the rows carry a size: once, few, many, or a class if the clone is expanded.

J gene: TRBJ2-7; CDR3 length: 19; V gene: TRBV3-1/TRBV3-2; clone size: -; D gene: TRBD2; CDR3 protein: CASSQVGLAENSRIKEQYF; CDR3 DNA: TGTGCCAGCAGCCAAGTAGGCCTAGCGGAGAACTCCCGGATCAAAGAGCAGTACTTC
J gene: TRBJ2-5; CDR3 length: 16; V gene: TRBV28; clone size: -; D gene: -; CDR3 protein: CASSTLTGTLQETQYF; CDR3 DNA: TGTGCCAGCAGTACCCTAACCGGGACACTCCAAGAGACCCAGTACTTC
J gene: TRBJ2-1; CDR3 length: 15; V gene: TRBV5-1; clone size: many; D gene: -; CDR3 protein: CASSLGLVTYNEQFF; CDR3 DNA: TGCGCCAGCAGCTTGGGGCTAGTCACCTACAATGAGCAGTTCTTC
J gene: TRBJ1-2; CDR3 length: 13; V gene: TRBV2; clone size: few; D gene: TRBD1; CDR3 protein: CASGSTGPWGYTF; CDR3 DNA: TGTGCCAGCGGCTCGACAGGGCCCTGGGGCTACACCTTC
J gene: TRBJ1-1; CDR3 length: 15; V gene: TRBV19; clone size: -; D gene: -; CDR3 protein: CASSIVRGGNAEAFF; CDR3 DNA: TGTGCCAGTAGTATAGTGCGGGGGGGCAACGCTGAAGCTTTCTTT
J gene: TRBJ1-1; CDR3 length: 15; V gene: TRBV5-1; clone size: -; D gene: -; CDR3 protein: CASSLRQVINTEAFF; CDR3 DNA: TGCGCCAGCAGCTTGAGACAGGTAATCAACACTGAAGCTTTCTTT
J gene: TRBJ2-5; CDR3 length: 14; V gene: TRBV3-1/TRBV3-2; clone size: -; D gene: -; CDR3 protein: CASSHRMEQETQYF; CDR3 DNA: TGTGCCAGCAGCCATCGGATGGAGCAAGAGACCCAGTACTTC
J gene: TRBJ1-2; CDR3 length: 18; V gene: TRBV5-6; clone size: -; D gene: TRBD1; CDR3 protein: CASSRDRVIVGVNYGYTF; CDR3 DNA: TGTGCCAGCAGCCGGGACAGGGTTATCGTTGGGGTTAACTATGGCTACACCTTC
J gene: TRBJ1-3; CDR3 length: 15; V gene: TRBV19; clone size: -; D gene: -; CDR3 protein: CASSIAPTTGNTIYF; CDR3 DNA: TGTGCCAGTAGTATAGCACCTACCACTGGAAACACCATATATTTT
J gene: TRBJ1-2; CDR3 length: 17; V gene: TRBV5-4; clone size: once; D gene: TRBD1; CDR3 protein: CASSVPGQKWFNYGYTF; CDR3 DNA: TGTGCCAGCAGCGTACCGGGACAGAAGTGGTTCAACTATGGCTACACCTTC
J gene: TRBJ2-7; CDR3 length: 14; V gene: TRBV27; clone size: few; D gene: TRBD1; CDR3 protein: CATKDRVGSYEQYF; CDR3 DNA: TGTGCCACCAAAGACAGGGTTGGCTCCTACGAGCAGTACTTC
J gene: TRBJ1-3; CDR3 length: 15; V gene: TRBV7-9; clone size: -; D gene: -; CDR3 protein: CASSPRQRSGNTIYF; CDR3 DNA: TGTGCCAGCAGCCCTCGACAGAGATCTGGAAACACCATATATTTT
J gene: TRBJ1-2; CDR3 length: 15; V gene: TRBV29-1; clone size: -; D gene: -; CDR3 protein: CSVEDTTLILYGYTF; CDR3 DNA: TGCAGCGTTGAAGATACAACCTTAATTCTTTATGGCTACACCTTC
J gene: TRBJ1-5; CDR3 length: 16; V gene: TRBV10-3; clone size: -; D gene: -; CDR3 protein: CAISDPFGEASQPQHF; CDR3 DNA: TGTGCCATCAGTGACCCCTTTGGGGAGGCAAGTCAGCCCCAGCATTTT
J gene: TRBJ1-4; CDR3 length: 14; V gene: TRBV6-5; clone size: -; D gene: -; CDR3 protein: CASRGGTGNEKLFF; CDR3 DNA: TGTGCCAGCAGGGGGGGGACTGGAAATGAAAAACTGTTTTTT
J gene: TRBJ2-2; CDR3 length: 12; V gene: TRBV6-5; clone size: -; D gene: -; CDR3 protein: CASSRGTGELFF; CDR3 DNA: TGTGCCAGCAGTAGGGGCACCGGGGAGCTGTTTTTT
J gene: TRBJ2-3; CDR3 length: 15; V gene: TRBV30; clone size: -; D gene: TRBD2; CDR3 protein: CAWSGGAASTDTQYF; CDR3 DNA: TGTGCCTGGAGCGGGGGGGCAGCGAGCACAGATACGCAGTATTTT
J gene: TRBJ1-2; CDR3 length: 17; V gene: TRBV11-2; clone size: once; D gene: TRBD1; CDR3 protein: CASSLGVRDSFNYGYTF; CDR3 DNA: TGTGCCAGCAGCTTAGGGGTCCGGGACAGCTTTAACTATGGCTACACCTTC
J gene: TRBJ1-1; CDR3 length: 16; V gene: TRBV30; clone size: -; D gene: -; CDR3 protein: CAWSVEVLDGGTEAFF; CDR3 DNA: TGTGCCTGGAGTGTTGAGGTCCTCGATGGTGGCACTGAAGCTTTCTTT
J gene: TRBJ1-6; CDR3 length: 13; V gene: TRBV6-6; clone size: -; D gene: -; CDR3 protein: CASRPPDNSPLHF; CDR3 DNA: TGTGCCAGCAGACCTCCGGACAACTCACCCCTCCACTTT
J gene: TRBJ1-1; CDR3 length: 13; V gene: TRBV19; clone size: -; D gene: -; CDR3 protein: CASSDRMNTEAFF; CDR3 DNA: TGTGCCAGTAGCGACAGGATGAACACTGAAGCTTTCTTT
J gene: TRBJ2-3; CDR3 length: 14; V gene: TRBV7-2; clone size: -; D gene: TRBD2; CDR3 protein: CASSLVWGGDTQYF; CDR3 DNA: TGTGCCAGCAGCTTAGTTTGGGGAGGGGATACGCAGTATTTT
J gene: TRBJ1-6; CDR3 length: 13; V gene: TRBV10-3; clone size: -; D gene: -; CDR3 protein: CAISEGGNSPLHF; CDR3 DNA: TGTGCCATCAGTGAGGGCGGGAATTCACCCCTCCACTTT